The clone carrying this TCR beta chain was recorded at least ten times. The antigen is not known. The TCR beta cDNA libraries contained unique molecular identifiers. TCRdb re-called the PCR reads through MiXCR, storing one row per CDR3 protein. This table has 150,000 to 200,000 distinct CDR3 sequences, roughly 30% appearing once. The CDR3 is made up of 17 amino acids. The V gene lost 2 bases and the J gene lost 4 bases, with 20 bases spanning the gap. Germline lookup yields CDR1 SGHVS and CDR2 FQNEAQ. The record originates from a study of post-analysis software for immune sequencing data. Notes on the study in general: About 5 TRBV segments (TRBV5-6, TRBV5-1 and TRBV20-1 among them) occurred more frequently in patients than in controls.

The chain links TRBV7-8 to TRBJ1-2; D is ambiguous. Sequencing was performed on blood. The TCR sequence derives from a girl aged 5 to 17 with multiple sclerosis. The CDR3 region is CASSLFVGNDRSYGYTF. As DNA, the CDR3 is TGTGCCAGCAGCTTATTTGTGGGGAACGATCGCTCCTATGGCTACACCTTC.